This T cell receptor beta chain was obtained from a study of cytomegalovirus exposure and HLA in healthy donors. Whole-study findings and limits: A list of about 180 TCR beta chains associated with cytomegalovirus was given.

Of note for this clone: Its cognate antigen is unknown.

This table comes from immunoSEQ multiplex PCR, and its TCRdb copy is limited to in-frame clones, with some not included. The top ten clones hold around 7% of a sample with about 60,000 clones, 95% of them seen once. Between the trimmed V and J ends, which lost 3 bases and 8 bases, there was a span of 20 bases. Germline CDR1 is SGHNT and CDR2 is YYREEE (reference sequence). This CDR3 region has 16 residues. This TCR came from a woman aged 18-35 years in good health and CMV-seropositive. What was sequenced was PBMCs. V is TRBV5-4 and J is TRBJ1-4; no reliable D call. The CDR3 protein is CASSSSPNPREEKLFF. CDR3 DNA sequence: TGTGCCAGCAGCTCCTCCCCCAATCCTAGGGAGGAAAAACTGTTTTTT.